What follows are 19 T cell receptor beta chains derived from one specimen sequenced in a study of blood T cell repertoires in COVID-19. TCRdb's copy holds only in-frame clones and misses some; the assay was immunoSEQ multiplex PCR. The table includes about 290,000 clones, roughly nine tenths detected once. What was sequenced was peripheral blood. The receptors here all came from a woman between 25 and 40 years old with COVID-19, enrolled during active disease.

The chain is built from TRBV10-3 and TRBJ2-7; 7 bases map to TRBD2. V gave up 0 bases and J gave up 1 base; unmatched junction bases: 9. The CDR3 has 17 amino acids. Germline V lookup: CDR1 ENHRY, CDR2 SYGVKD. CDR3 nucleotides: TGTGCCATCAGTGAGTCGGGTCTAGCGGCAAGGTCCTACGAGCAGTACTTC. Its translation is CAISESGLAARSYEQYF.

This clone occurred once. The chain recombines TRBV5-1 with TRBJ2-7, with D maybe TRBD1 (5 bases). Between the trimmed V and J ends, which lost 2 bases and 0 bases, there was a span of 12 bases. CDR1 SGHRS and CDR2 YFSETQ come from the germline V gene. CDR3 length: 15 amino acids. CDR3: CASSFRAHPSYEQYF. The CDR3 coding sequence is TGCGCCAGCAGCTTCAGGGCTCATCCCTCCTACGAGCAGTACTTC.

The chain combines TRBV29-1 with TRBJ1-2, with 7 nucleotides matching TRBD1. Germline V CDR1 and CDR2: SQVTM, ANQGSEA. The V and J ends lost 6 bases and 4 bases, in that order; junction bases with no gene match: 5. CDR3 size: 12 residues. The CDR3 nucleotides are TGCAGCGTCACAGGGGATGGCTATGGCTACACCTTC. Protein: CSVTGDGYGYTF.

The V call is TRBV4-1, the J call TRBJ1-6; D is uncertain. Deletions cut 1 base from V and 7 bases from J, with 11 bases between. Germline lookup yields CDR1 MGHRA and CDR2 YSYEKL. The CDR3 extends over 15 amino acids. CDR3 nucleotides: TGCGCCAGCAGCCAAGCGTACATTTACAATTCACCCCTCCACTTT. Translated, it gives CASSQAYIYNSPLHF.

V usage is TRBV19 and J usage is TRBJ2-3, with a tentative D call TRBD2 (6 bases). The V end lost 3 bases, the J end lost 0 bases, and 10 bases lay between the germline ends. This CDR3 has 15 residues. Per germline, CDR1 LNHDA and CDR2 SQIVND (reference sequence). For the CDR3, the DNA is TGTGCCAGTAGTATTCTAAGCGGGAGCACAGATACGCAGTATTTT. Its translation is CASSILSGSTDTQYF.

This clone was counted once. The rearrangement uses TRBV5-6 and TRBJ1-2; possible D gene TRBD1, 5 bases. Germline CDR1 and CDR2: SGHDT and YYEEEE. V was pared by 0 bases and J by 7 bases, with 10 bases between. The CDR3 is 13 amino acids. CDR3 bases: TGTGCCAGCAGCTTGGAAGGGGTGGGTGGCTACACCTTC. Amino acid sequence: CASSLEGVGGYTF.

The chain is built from TRBV5-4 and TRBJ2-3; the match to TRBD2 covers 7 bases. The CDR3 covers 20 residues. Germline assignment: CDR1 SGHNT and CDR2 YYREEE (reference sequence). Germline trimming cut 0 bases from V and 1 base from J; bases unmatched to any gene: 17. CDR3 DNA sequence: TGTGCCAGCAGCTTGGCTCTTAGCGGGTTTCCCGTGGTTGGCACAGATACGCAGTATTTT. As protein: CASSLALSGFPVVGTDTQYF.

The chain links TRBV18 to TRBJ2-5; 9 bases fit TRBD2. CDR3 length equals 18 residues. Germline-derived CDR1 and CDR2 are KGHSH and LQKENI. The V gene end was trimmed by 3 bases and the J gene end by 5 bases; junction bases not matched to a gene: 16. The CDR3 nucleotides are TGTGCCAGCTCACCTGTTTTTAGCGGGGGCCGAACGTGGGAGACCCAGTACTTC. The encoded protein is CASSPVFSGGRTWETQYF.

The chain's CDR3 is CATFGQGSSQPQHF. CDR3 in DNA: TGTGCCACCTTCGGACAGGGAAGCTCTCAGCCCCAGCATTTT. The chain joins TRBV19 to TRBJ1-5, with 8 bases fitting TRBD1. Germline CDR1 and CDR2: LNHDA and SQIVND (reference sequence). The junction had 11 bases not matched to a gene; V was cut back by 10 bases and J by 6 bases. The CDR3 runs to 14 residues.

CDR3 DNA sequence: TGTGCCAGCCTGAGGTGGCAGGGGGCAGAAAAACTGTTTTTT. Translated: CASLRWQGAEKLFF. The chain links TRBV6-5 to TRBJ1-4; 8 bases line up with TRBD1. Trimming took 8 bases from V and 8 from J; bases not matched to a gene: 10. Germline-derived CDR1 and CDR2 are MNHEY and SVGAGI. The CDR3 is 14 amino acids.

The chain has TRBV7-2 and TRBJ2-5, with 14 bases matching TRBD2. The CDR3 is 19 amino acids. With 5 bases clipped from V and 4 bases from J, the junction kept 15 bases outside the gene matches. The V gene's germline CDR1 is SGHTA and CDR2 FQGNSA. The CDR3, as DNA: TGTGCCAGCAGCCCAAGGATGGGACTAGCGGGGGTCCGAGGAGAGACCCAGTACTTC. This encodes CASSPRMGLAGVRGETQYF.

The chain has TRBV5-4 and TRBJ2-1; D might be TRBD1 (5 bases). The V end lost 4 bases, the J end lost 0 bases, and 11 bases lay between the germline ends. The CDR3 totals 15 residues. Germline CDR1 and CDR2: SGHNT and YYREEE (reference sequence). The CDR3 here is CASSPDTSSYNEQFF. The DNA of the CDR3 is TGTGCCAGCAGCCCGGACACAAGCTCCTACAATGAGCAGTTCTTC.

V gene TRBV27 combines with J gene TRBJ1-2, with D perhaps matching TRBD1 (5 bases). This CDR3 has 15 residues. Trimming left V 2 bases short and J 0 bases short, with 10 bases between. Per germline, CDR1 MNHEY and CDR2 SMNVEV (reference sequence). CDR3 nucleotides: TGTGCCAGCAGTTTAACAGGATTAGCTAACTATGGCTACACCTTC. Protein sequence: CASSLTGLANYGYTF.

On this clone: At the DNA level, this CDR3 is encoded by other sequences in the same sample as well. The chain uses TRBV5-1 and TRBJ2-7, with 7 bases fitting TRBD1. The germline CDR1 and CDR2 sequences are SGHRS and YFSETQ. The CDR3 consists of 14 residues. Trimming at V came to 0 bases and at J to 0 bases, leaving 0 bases not matched to a gene. The chain's CDR3 is CASSLAGGSYEQYF. DNA for the CDR3: TGCGCCAGCAGCTTGGCAGGGGGCTCCTACGAGCAGTACTTC.

This clone was observed a few times. In DNA form, the CDR3 reads TGTGCCAGCAGCTTAGATGGGCAGGAAGCTTTCTTT. Its protein product is CASSLDGQEAFF. V is TRBV13 and J is TRBJ1-1, with unresolved D. There are 12 residues in the CDR3. Looked up from germline, CDR1 is PRHDT and CDR2 is FYEKMQ (reference sequence). The V gene lost 1 base and the J gene lost 8 bases, with 8 bases spanning the gap.

CDR3 residues: CASSLLAGGEETQYF. The CDR3 DNA is TGTGCCAGCAGCTTACTTGCAGGGGGCGAAGAGACCCAGTACTTC. The J gene is TRBJ2-5, the V gene TRBV7-8, with 8 nucleotides matching TRBD1. J lost 3 bases, V lost 2 bases, and 5 bases had no gene match. CDR3 length: 15 amino acids. Germline loops: CDR1 SGHVS, CDR2 FQNEAQ.

CDR3 loop: CASSEGGWPTQPQHF. CDR3 coding DNA: TGTGCCAGCAGTGAAGGAGGATGGCCGACGCAGCCCCAGCATTTT. The gene calls are TRBV6-1 and TRBJ1-5; D unclear. The V gene lost 1 base and the J gene lost 7 bases, with 14 bases spanning the gap. CDR1 and CDR2 (germline): MNHNS, SASEGT. This CDR3 is built from 15 residues.

The genes are TRBV2 and TRBJ2-4; a weak D match, TRBD2 (5 bases). V was pared by 2 bases and J by 0 bases, with 11 bases between. Germline lookup yields CDR1 SNHLY and CDR2 FYNNEI. This CDR3 region has 16 residues. CDR3 protein: CASSEHTSIAKNIQYF. The CDR3 DNA follows: TGTGCCAGCAGTGAACATACTAGTATAGCCAAAAACATTCAGTACTTC.

The V and J genes are TRBV5-1 and TRBJ1-4; 8 positions agree with TRBD1. From germline, CDR1 is SGHRS and CDR2 YFSETQ. The CDR3 runs 17 residues. Germline trimming cut 0 bases from V and 7 bases from J; bases unmatched to any gene: 11. The CDR3 coding sequence is TGCGCCAGCAGCTTGGAGGTTTCGGGACAGGCTGCTGAAAAACTGTTTTTT. It codes for CASSLEVSGQAAEKLFF.